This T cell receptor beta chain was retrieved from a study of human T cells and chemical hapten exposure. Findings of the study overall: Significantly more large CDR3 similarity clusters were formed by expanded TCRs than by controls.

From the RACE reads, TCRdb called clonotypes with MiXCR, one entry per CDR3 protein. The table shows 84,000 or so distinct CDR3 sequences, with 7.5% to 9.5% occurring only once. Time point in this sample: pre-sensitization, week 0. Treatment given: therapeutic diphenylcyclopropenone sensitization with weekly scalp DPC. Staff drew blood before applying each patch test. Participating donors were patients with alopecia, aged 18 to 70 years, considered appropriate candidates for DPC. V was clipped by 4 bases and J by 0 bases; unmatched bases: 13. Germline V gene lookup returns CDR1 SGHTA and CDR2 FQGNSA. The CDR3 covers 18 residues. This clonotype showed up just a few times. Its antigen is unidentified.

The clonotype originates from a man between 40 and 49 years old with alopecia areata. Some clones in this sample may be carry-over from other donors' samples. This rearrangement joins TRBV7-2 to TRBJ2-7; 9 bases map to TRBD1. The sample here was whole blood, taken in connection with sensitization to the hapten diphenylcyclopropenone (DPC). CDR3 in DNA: TGTGCCAGCAGCTCCGCCCACTCAGTACAGGGGGCCTCCTACGAGCAGTACTTC. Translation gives CASSSAHSVQGASYEQYF.